A selection of T cell receptor beta chains follows, all from one sample in a study of blood T cell repertoires in COVID-19. The data were produced by immunoSEQ multiplex PCR, yet TCRdb's version contains in-frame clones alone and is incomplete. The table shows roughly 69,000 clones, with around 90% occurring only once. The specimen was peripheral blood. These receptors originate from a human donor in a cohort sampled during active COVID-19. The CDR3 runs from the conserved cysteine through the conserved F or W. D genes are given only for firm matches. Clone size, where shown, is once, few, many, or a class for clones that have expanded.

v_call: TRBV5-3
d_call: TRBD1
clone_size: few
j_call: TRBJ2-7
cdr3_aa: CARSLVRDRGIYEQYF
cdr3_nt: TGTGCCAGAAGCTTGGTGCGGGACAGGGGCATCTACGAGCAGTACTTC

v_call: TRBV6-2/TRBV6-3
d_call: TRBD1
clone_size: NA
j_call: TRBJ1-5
cdr3_aa: CASSYGDRGFQPQHF
cdr3_nt: TGTGCCAGCAGTTACGGGGACAGGGGTTTCCAGCCCCAGCATTTT

v_call: TRBV5-8
d_call: TRBD1
clone_size: NA
j_call: TRBJ1-1
cdr3_aa: CASSYYRGPEAFF
cdr3_nt: TGTGCCAGCAGCTACTACAGGGGCCCTGAAGCTTTCTTT

v_call: TRBV29-1
d_call: NA
clone_size: NA
j_call: TRBJ1-1
cdr3_aa: CSVGRDTEAFF
cdr3_nt: TGCAGCGTTGGCAGGGACACTGAAGCTTTCTTT

v_call: TRBV2
d_call: NA
clone_size: NA
j_call: TRBJ1-3
cdr3_aa: CASSRQQESSGNTIYF
cdr3_nt: TGTGCCAGCAGTAGACAACAAGAGAGCTCTGGAAACACCATATATTTT

v_call: TRBV19
d_call: NA
clone_size: NA
j_call: TRBJ2-2
cdr3_aa: CASRILFGELFF
cdr3_nt: TGTGCCAGTAGAATCCTGTTTGGGGAGCTGTTTTTT

v_call: TRBV1
d_call: NA
clone_size: NA
j_call: TRBJ2-7
cdr3_aa: CTSSPPLKTSGGPKGDEQYF
cdr3_nt: TGCACCAGCAGCCCCCCATTGAAGACTAGCGGGGGGCCAAAGGGGGACGAGCAGTACTTC

v_call: TRBV2
d_call: NA
clone_size: NA
j_call: TRBJ1-6
cdr3_aa: CASSGGVSNSPLHF
cdr3_nt: TGTGCCAGCAGTGGGGGGGTCAGTAATTCACCCCTCCACTTT

v_call: TRBV19
d_call: NA
clone_size: NA
j_call: TRBJ1-1
cdr3_aa: CASSWGTGSTFF
cdr3_nt: NA

v_call: TRBV6-5
d_call: TRBD2
clone_size: NA
j_call: TRBJ2-7
cdr3_aa: CASSLTSGAYEQYF
cdr3_nt: TGTGCCAGCAGTCTGACTAGCGGTGCCTACGAGCAGTACTTC

v_call: TRBV19
d_call: TRBD1
clone_size: once
j_call: TRBJ1-1
cdr3_aa: CASILTGTGRTEAFF
cdr3_nt: TGTGCCAGTATCCTCACCGGGACAGGGAGAACTGAAGCTTTCTTT

v_call: TRBV3-1/TRBV3-2
d_call: NA
clone_size: NA
j_call: TRBJ2-7
cdr3_aa: CASSQSHRVLTYEQYF
cdr3_nt: TGTGCCAGCAGCCAATCTCACAGGGTCCTCACCTACGAGCAGTACTTC

v_call: TRBV28
d_call: TRBD2
clone_size: NA
j_call: TRBJ2-7
cdr3_aa: CATTGSGSHEQYF
cdr3_nt: TGTGCCACCACCGGTAGCGGGTCCCACGAGCAGTACTTC

v_call: TRBV28
d_call: NA
clone_size: NA
j_call: TRBJ1-1
cdr3_aa: CASIGVGSLGTEAFF
cdr3_nt: TGTGCCAGCATAGGGGTCGGTTCCCTGGGGACTGAAGCTTTCTTT

v_call: TRBV5-1
d_call: TRBD1
clone_size: NA
j_call: TRBJ2-7
cdr3_aa: CASSLGTGALLSYEQYF
cdr3_nt: TGCGCCAGCAGCTTGGGGACAGGCGCCCTCCTTTCCTACGAGCAGTACTTC

v_call: TRBV2
d_call: TRBD1
clone_size: NA
j_call: TRBJ1-3
cdr3_aa: CASSLQGAYGNTIYF
cdr3_nt: TGTGCCAGCAGTTTACAGGGGGCTTATGGAAACACCATATATTTT

v_call: TRBV7-2
d_call: NA
clone_size: NA
j_call: TRBJ2-1
cdr3_aa: CASSVGLLYEQFF
cdr3_nt: TGTGCCAGCAGCGTTGGACTTTTGTATGAGCAGTTCTTC

v_call: TRBV6-2/TRBV6-3
d_call: NA
clone_size: once
j_call: TRBJ2-7
cdr3_aa: CASSPTGFGEQYF
cdr3_nt: TGTGCCAGCAGTCCAACAGGGTTCGGAGAGCAGTACTTC

v_call: TRBV7-3
d_call: NA
clone_size: NA
j_call: TRBJ2-7
cdr3_aa: CASSPRGFGDEQYF
cdr3_nt: TGTGCCAGCAGCCCCAGGGGTTTTGGTGACGAGCAGTACTTC

v_call: TRBV7-9
d_call: TRBD1
clone_size: NA
j_call: TRBJ2-2
cdr3_aa: CASSPRTGLSTGELFF
cdr3_nt: TGTGCCAGCAGCCCTAGGACAGGGTTGAGCACCGGGGAGCTGTTTTTT

v_call: TRBV3-1/TRBV3-2
d_call: TRBD1
clone_size: NA
j_call: TRBJ1-5
cdr3_aa: CASSQGTGEQPQHF
cdr3_nt: TGTGCCAGCAGCCAAGGGACAGGGGAACAGCCCCAGCATTTT

v_call: TRBV6-5
d_call: NA
clone_size: NA
j_call: TRBJ2-3
cdr3_aa: CASSYSGDSTDTQYF
cdr3_nt: TGTGCCAGCAGTTACTCAGGGGATAGCACAGATACGCAGTATTTT

v_call: TRBV27
d_call: TRBD1
clone_size: NA
j_call: TRBJ2-5
cdr3_aa: CASRNRGETQYF
cdr3_nt: TGTGCCAGCAGAAACAGGGGCGAGACCCAGTACTTC

v_call: TRBV5-5
d_call: TRBD1
clone_size: NA
j_call: TRBJ1-5
cdr3_aa: CASSVRDRSNQPQHF
cdr3_nt: TGTGCCAGCAGCGTTCGGGACAGGAGCAATCAGCCCCAGCATTTT

v_call: TRBV6-2/TRBV6-3
d_call: NA
clone_size: few
j_call: TRBJ1-2
cdr3_aa: CASSSGAYGYTF
cdr3_nt: TGTGCCAGCAGTTCCGGAGCCTATGGCTACACCTTC

v_call: TRBV27
d_call: TRBD1
clone_size: NA
j_call: TRBJ1-2
cdr3_aa: CASSAPQDRDFDGYTF
cdr3_nt: TGTGCCAGCAGCGCCCCTCAGGACAGGGATTTTGATGGCTACACCTTC

v_call: TRBV14
d_call: TRBD2
clone_size: once
j_call: TRBJ2-5
cdr3_aa: CASSQGRGLAQETQYF
cdr3_nt: TGTGCCAGCAGCCAAGGGCGGGGACTAGCCCAAGAGACCCAGTACTTC